These T cell receptor beta chains were read from a single sample in a study of blood T cells in healthy people across ages. From the 5' RACE reads, TCRdb called clonotypes with MiXCR, one entry per CDR3 protein. The sample yields 1 million or so distinct CDR3 sequences, under 30% seen once. The sample also formed part of further work on T cells of mothers and their children.

The specimen sequenced was blood. These receptors came from a girl aged 2 to 10 in good health. Each CDR3 is given with its conserved first and last residue. The D gene is left open where the match is weak. Clone size appears in some rows only: once, few, many, or a class for an expanded clone.

J gene | clone size | D gene | V gene | CDR3 DNA | CDR3 protein
TRBJ1-1 | - | TRBD1 | TRBV2 | TGTGCCAGCAGTCGTCACGGGACAGGATACACTGAAGCTTTCTTT | CASSRHGTGYTEAFF
TRBJ2-1 | few | TRBD2 | TRBV10-1 | TGCGCCAGCAGTGTTGGAGCGGGGGTGAGTTACAATGAGCAGTTCTTC | CASSVGAGVSYNEQFF
TRBJ2-7 | few | - | TRBV6-2/TRBV6-3 | TGTGCCAGCAGTTACAGAGGGGTCCCCTTCTACGAGCAGTACTTC | CASSYRGVPFYEQYF
TRBJ1-1 | - | - | TRBV10-3 | TGTGCCATCAGTGTACCAGGTTTGGACACTGAAGCTTTCTTT | CAISVPGLDTEAFF
TRBJ1-2 | few | - | TRBV20-1 | TGCAGTGCTAGTAATCAGGGGAAGGATTATGGCTACACCTTC | CSASNQGKDYGYTF
TRBJ2-7 | - | - | TRBV7-9 | TGTGCCGGCAGCTTAGGATCGGGCGAGCAGTACTTC | CAGSLGSGEQYF
TRBJ1-1 | - | - | TRBV18 | TGTGCCAGCTCACCACCGGGCAGGAATGAAGCTTTCTTT | CASSPPGRNEAFF
TRBJ2-3 | - | - | TRBV5-6 | TGTGCCAGCAGCTTTATTTGGGGAGATACGCAGTATTTT | CASSFIWGDTQYF
TRBJ1-1 | - | - | TRBV6-2/TRBV6-3 | TGTGTCAGCAGTTACAATGGGATGGGGAACACTGAAGCTTTCTTT | CVSSYNGMGNTEAFF
TRBJ1-2 | - | - | TRBV29-1 | TGCAGCGCCCTGAGCGACTATGGCTACACCTTC | CSALSDYGYTF
TRBJ2-5 | few | - | TRBV7-7 | TGTGCTAGCAGCTTAGTGGCCGAATGGGGGGAGACCCAGTACTTC | CASSLVAEWGETQYF
TRBJ2-3 | - | TRBD1 | TRBV7-9 | TGTGCCAGCAGCCGTCAACAGGGGGTTCTCACAGATACGCAGTATTTT | CASSRQQGVLTDTQYF
TRBJ2-4 | few | TRBD2 | TRBV20-1 | TGCAGTGCTAGGGAGACTAGCGGGAGGCTCGGCAAAAACATTCAGTACTTC | CSARETSGRLGKNIQYF
TRBJ2-5 | - | - | TRBV4-2 | TGTGCCAGCAGCCAAGAGGGGTTAGCGGATAAAGAGACCCAGTACTTC | CASSQEGLADKETQYF
TRBJ2-7 | - | - | TRBV24-1 | TGTGCCACCAGTGACTCGCTTAGCGAGACCCCGTACTTC | CATSDSLSETPYF
TRBJ2-3 | few | TRBD2 | TRBV5-1 | TGCGCCAGCAGCCCCGCGGGGGTAGGCACAGATACGCAGTATTTT | CASSPAGVGTDTQYF
TRBJ2-5 | - | TRBD2 | TRBV5-1 | TGCGCCAGCAGCCCAGGGACTAGCGGGAGTGGAGAGACCCAGTACTTC | CASSPGTSGSGETQYF
TRBJ2-5 | - | - | TRBV20-1 | TGCAGTGCTAGAAATACGCAGACCCAGTACTTC | CSARNTQTQYF
TRBJ2-2 | - | - | TRBV7-9 | TGTGCCAGCAGCTCAACTAGTGGCCCTGGGACCGGGGAGCTGTTTTTT | CASSSTSGPGTGELFF
TRBJ2-2 | few | TRBD2 | TRBV6-2/TRBV6-3 | TGTGCCAGCAGAGCGGGGGTCGGCGAGCTGTTTTTT | CASRAGVGELFF
TRBJ2-7 | few | TRBD1 | TRBV14 | TGTACCAGCAGCCAAGTGGAGACAGGGCTCTCCTACGAGCAGTACTTC | CTSSQVETGLSYEQYF
TRBJ2-3 | - | TRBD2 | TRBV12-3/TRBV12-4 | TGTGCCAGCAGTGGACTAGCAGCAGATACGCAGTATTTT | CASSGLAADTQYF
TRBJ2-5 | few | - | TRBV6-1 | TGTGCCAGCAGTGAAGAGGCAGGGAGCGGCTCGGAGACCCAGTACTTC | CASSEEAGSGSETQYF
TRBJ2-1 | - | TRBD1 | TRBV6-2/TRBV6-3 | TGTGCCAGCAGTTACTCCGGGACAGGGGGATACAATGAGCAGTTCTTC | CASSYSGTGGYNEQFF
TRBJ2-1 | few | - | TRBV20-1 | TGCAGTGCTAGAAGGATTTCAATTAGATTGGGAAGCAATGAGCAGTTCTTC | CSARRISIRLGSNEQFF
TRBJ2-2 | - | - | TRBV12-3/TRBV12-4 | TGTGCCAGCAGTCGACGTGGGGGAGTAGCGAACACCGGGGAGCTGTTTTTT | CASSRRGGVANTGELFF
TRBJ1-1 | many | TRBD1 | TRBV9 | TGTGCCAGCAGCCCGGGACAGCAGAACACTGAAGCTTTCTTT | CASSPGQQNTEAFF
TRBJ2-1 | - | - | TRBV28 | TGTGCCAGCAGGTCTCTAGCTTTCAATGAGCAGTTCTTC | CASRSLAFNEQFF
TRBJ2-1 | few | - | TRBV4-2 | TGTGCCAGCAGCCAATACCACTCAGGGTACAATGAGCAGTTCTTC | CASSQYHSGYNEQFF
TRBJ2-7 | - | - | TRBV20-1 | TGCAGTGCTATGGTCTCCTACGAGCAGTACTTC | CSAMVSYEQYF
TRBJ2-7 | few | TRBD1 | TRBV27 | TGTGCCAGCAGTTCCAACTGGGACAGGGGGTCCTACGAGCAGTACTTC | CASSSNWDRGSYEQYF
TRBJ1-4 | - | - | TRBV21-1 | TGTGCCAGCAGCAATCCGGGACAGGGCTCCAATGAAAAACTGTTTTTT | CASSNPGQGSNEKLFF
TRBJ2-3 | many | - | TRBV28 | TGTGCCAGCAGTCTAGCCTCAGATACGCAGTATTTT | CASSLASDTQYF
TRBJ2-7 | - | TRBD1 | TRBV24-1 | TGTGCCACCAGTGCCCCCGGCAGAGACAGGGGTATGTACGAGCAGTACTTC | CATSAPGRDRGMYEQYF
TRBJ2-7 | few | TRBD1 | TRBV7-2 | TGTGCCAGCAGCTTAAGACAGGGTTGGGACGAGCAGTACTTC | CASSLRQGWDEQYF
TRBJ2-7 | - | TRBD1 | TRBV12-3/TRBV12-4 | TGTGCCAGCAGTTCAACAGAGGGACAGGGGGCCTACGAGCAGTACTTC | CASSSTEGQGAYEQYF
TRBJ1-1 | - | - | TRBV20-1 | TGCAGTGCCTCCAACCTACTGGGCCTCCTGAACACTGAAGCTTTCTTT | CSASNLLGLLNTEAFF
TRBJ2-1 | few | TRBD2 | TRBV3-1 | TGTGCCAGCAGCCAGGCAGCGGGGGGACACAATGAGCAGTTCTTC | CASSQAAGGHNEQFF
TRBJ2-1 | - | TRBD2 | TRBV2 | TGTGCCAGCAGACCAAGGACTAGCGAGATTCGAAAACTGTACAATGAGCAGTTCTTC | CASRPRTSEIRKLYNEQFF
TRBJ2-5 | few | TRBD2 | TRBV3-1 | TGTGCCAGCAGCGAGAGACTAGCGGGCCCCTACAATGAGCAGTCCTTC | CASSERLAGPYNEQSF
TRBJ2-3 | - | TRBD2 | TRBV20-1 | TGCAGTGCGCGTGGACTAGCGATGACAGATACGCAGTATTTT | CSARGLAMTDTQYF
TRBJ1-1 | - | - | TRBV12-3/TRBV12-4 | TGTGCCAGCAGTTTGCAGTACGAAATCACTGAAGCTTTCTTT | CASSLQYEITEAFF
TRBJ1-4 | - | TRBD1 | TRBV7-8 | TGTGCCAGCAGCTTACTTCCGCAGGGGGTTGAAAAACCGTTTTTT | CASSLLPQGVEKPFF
TRBJ2-7 | - | - | TRBV29-1 | TGCAGCGTCGCCCCGCGTGGAATCGAGCAGTACTTC | CSVAPRGIEQYF
TRBJ2-5 | - | - | TRBV7-9 | TGTGCCAGCAGCCGTAAAAACTTACAAGAGACCCAGTACTTC | CASSRKNLQETQYF
TRBJ2-5 | - | - | TRBV4-3 | TGCGCCAGCAGCCCCCTTTACAGGGTTGAGGAGACCCAGTACTTC | CASSPLYRVEETQYF
TRBJ2-5 | - | TRBD1 | TRBV7-9 | TGTGCCAGCAGCCCCCGGGACAGAGCAAGTCAAGAGACCCAGTACTTC | CASSPRDRASQETQYF
TRBJ1-4 | few | TRBD1 | TRBV20-1 | TGCAGTGCTGAGGGACAGACAACTAATGAAAAACTGTTTTTT | CSAEGQTTNEKLFF
TRBJ2-6 | - | TRBD1 | TRBV11-2 | TGTGCCAGCAGCTTTGGGAAGGGGGCCTCTGGGGCCAACGTCCTGACTTTC | CASSFGKGASGANVLTF
TRBJ2-2 | few | - | TRBV4-3 | TGCGCCAGCAGCCAGGCCAACAGGTTCACCGGGGAGCTGTTTTTT | CASSQANRFTGELFF
TRBJ2-7 | - | - | TRBV20-1 | TGCAGTGCTAGAATGGGGACGACCTACGAGCAGTACTTC | CSARMGTTYEQYF
TRBJ2-1 | - | - | TRBV7-9 | TGTGCCAGCAGGGGCAGGGGAAAAAACTCCTACAATGAGCAGTTCTTC | CASRGRGKNSYNEQFF
TRBJ2-2 | - | - | TRBV20-1 | TGCAGTGCTTGGCCTCTCACCGGGGAGCTGTTTTTT | CSAWPLTGELFF
TRBJ1-6 | many | TRBD1 | TRBV7-2 | TGTGCCAGCAGCCGACAGGGGGATTCACCCCTCCACTTT | CASSRQGDSPLHF
TRBJ2-1 | few | - | TRBV27 | TGTGCCAGCAGTTCCCGACCGCCCTACTCCTACAATGAGCAGTTCTTC | CASSSRPPYSYNEQFF